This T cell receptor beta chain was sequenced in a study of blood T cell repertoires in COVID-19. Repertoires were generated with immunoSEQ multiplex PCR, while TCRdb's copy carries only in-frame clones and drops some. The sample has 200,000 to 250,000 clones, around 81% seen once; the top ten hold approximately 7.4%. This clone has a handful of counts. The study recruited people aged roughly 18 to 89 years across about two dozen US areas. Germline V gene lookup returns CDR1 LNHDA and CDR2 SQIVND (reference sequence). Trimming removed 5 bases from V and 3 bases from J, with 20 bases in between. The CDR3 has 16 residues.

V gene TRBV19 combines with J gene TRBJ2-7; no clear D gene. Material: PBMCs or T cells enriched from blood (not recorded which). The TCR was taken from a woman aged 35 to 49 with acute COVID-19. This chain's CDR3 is CASSVLSSADLYEQYF. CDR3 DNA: TGTGCCAGTAGTGTCCTCAGCAGCGCGGATCTCTACGAGCAGTACTTC.